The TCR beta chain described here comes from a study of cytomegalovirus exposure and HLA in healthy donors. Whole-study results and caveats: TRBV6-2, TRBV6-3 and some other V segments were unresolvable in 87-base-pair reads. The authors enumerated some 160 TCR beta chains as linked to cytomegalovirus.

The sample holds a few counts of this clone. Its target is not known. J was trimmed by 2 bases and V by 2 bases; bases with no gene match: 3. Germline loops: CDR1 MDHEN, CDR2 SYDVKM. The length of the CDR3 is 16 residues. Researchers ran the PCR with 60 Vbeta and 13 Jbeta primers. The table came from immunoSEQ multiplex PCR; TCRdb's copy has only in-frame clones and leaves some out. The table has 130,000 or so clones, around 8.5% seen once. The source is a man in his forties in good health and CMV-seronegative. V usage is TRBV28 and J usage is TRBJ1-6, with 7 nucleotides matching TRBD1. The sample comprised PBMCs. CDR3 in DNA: TGTGCCAGCAGTTTAAACAGGGGCGCCTATAATTCACCCCTCCACTTT. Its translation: CASSLNRGAYNSPLHF.